This T cell receptor (beta chain) was retrieved from a study of technical replicates of blood from a few donors. Only in-frame clones appear in the TCRdb table, and some are missing; sequencing was by immunoSEQ multiplex PCR. The sample gives roughly 80,000 clones, just over 95% of which show up once; 0.3% to 0.4% is in the top ten. The germline CDR1 and CDR2 sequences are SEHNR and FQNEAQ (reference sequence). The CDR3 spans 16 residues. After removal of 3 bases from V and 5 bases from J, the junction contained 7 bases not matched to a gene. The material sequenced was T cells isolated from PBMCs. This clonotype was sampled from a human donor in good health. The chain is built from TRBV7-9 and TRBJ1-1; 12 nucleotides match TRBD1. This chain's CDR3 is CASSFTGTGGRTEAFF. CDR3 nucleotides: TGTGCCAGCAGCTTCACCGGGACAGGGGGCCGAACTGAAGCTTTCTTT.